These 3 T cell receptor beta chains were sequenced from one sample in a study of spatial heterogeneity in lung cancer. Time point indicated: sample taken at primary tumor resection. Tumor, nontumor lung or frozen PBMC supplied whole RNA, sequenced without sorting. TCRdb reanalysed the 5' RACE reads using MiXCR and keeps one entry per CDR3 protein. The data show about 11,000 distinct CDR3 sequences, nearly 4% seen once. Specimen: normal lung tissue next to the tumor, collected at surgery. The receptors were sampled from a male donor with early-stage non-small cell lung cancer.

By share, this clonotype counts as medium-sized. Because this beta chain is a stray read in a library intended to capture alpha chains, its abundance should not be given much weight. This sequence joins TRBV29-1 and TRBJ2-7; 12 bases are a match to TRBD1. CDR3 length equals 15 residues. V was clipped by 3 bases and J by 2 bases; unmatched bases: 5. Germline V CDR1 and CDR2: SQVTM, ANQGSEA. For the CDR3, the DNA is TGCAGCGTTGATGGGACAGGGGGCTCGACCTACGAGCAGTACTTC. Protein product: CSVDGTGGSTYEQYF.

This clonotype was observed many times. This beta chain is an off-target read within a library intended for alpha chains, so its frequency means little. V usage is TRBV29-1 and J usage is TRBJ1-1; no firm D call. The V end lost 4 bases, the J end lost 3 bases, and 9 bases lay between the germline ends. Germline CDR1 SQVTM, CDR2 ANQGSEA. The CDR3 extends over 12 amino acids. The CDR3: CSVVARYTEAFF. CDR3 nucleotide sequence: TGCAGCGTTGTAGCCAGATACACTGAAGCTTTCTTT.

This clonotype showed up many times. Since the library was made to target alpha chains, this beta chain is a stray read and its abundance is not meaningful. The chain links TRBV18 to TRBJ1-5; a possible D gene is TRBD1 (6 bases). Trimming stripped 3 bases from V and 4 bases from J, with 13 bases between. The CDR3 length is 15 residues. Germline lookup yields CDR1 KGHSH and CDR2 LQKENI. The CDR3 protein is CASSPPGHANQPQHF. CDR3 DNA sequence: TGTGCCAGCTCACCCCCGGGACACGCGAATCAGCCCCAGCATTTT.